This T cell receptor (beta chain) was sequenced during a study of identical twins. Addition of a universal primer site occurred through template switching, and cDNA carried unique molecular identifiers. From the 5' RACE reads, TCRdb called clonotypes with MiXCR, one entry per CDR3 protein. The repertoire has around 1.7 million distinct CDR3 sequences, around 29% of them found once; the top ten carry roughly 0.3%. Study outcomes and limitations: The authors drew conclusions from cross-sectional statistical analysis rather than following the same donors.

CDR1 and CDR2 from the germline V gene are MNHEY and SMNVEV (reference sequence). This CDR3 is 13 amino acids long. The V segment lost 4 bases and the J segment 5 bases; nucleotides outside the gene matches: 4. This clonotype was counted ten times or more. Its antigen is unknown. Sequencing used cord blood. The origin of this receptor is a newborn girl in good health. This chain joins TRBV27 and TRBJ2-7; 8 bases are a match to TRBD1. CDR3 protein: CASSSTGAHEQYF. The CDR3 DNA is TGTGCCAGCAGTTCGACAGGGGCCCACGAGCAGTACTTC.